What follows are 26 T cell receptor beta chains derived from one specimen sequenced in a study of cytomegalovirus exposure and HLA in healthy donors. PCR involved 60 Vbeta and 13 Jbeta primers. The protocol was immunoSEQ multiplex PCR, while the TCRdb copy is restricted to in-frame clones and leaves out a portion. The sample contains 130,000 to 150,000 clones, more than 80% of which appear only once. What was sequenced was PBMCs. These receptors were obtained from a middle-aged woman in good health and CMV-seropositive.

This clone appeared once. The rearrangement links TRBV25-1 to TRBJ2-5, with 11 bases lining up with TRBD1. V was pared by 8 bases and J by 0 bases, with 8 bases of the junction left unmatched. The CDR3 length is 16 residues. The V gene's germline CDR1 is MGHDK and CDR2 SYGVNS. The DNA of the CDR3 is TGTGCCAGCGGCGCGGGACAGGGGGGGTACCAAGAGACCCAGTACTTC. Encoded protein: CASGAGQGGYQETQYF.

The J gene is TRBJ2-3, the V gene TRBV27; D is unclear. Between the trimmed V and J ends, which lost 7 bases and 4 bases, there was a span of 3 bases. Germline V gene data show CDR1 as MNHEY and CDR2 as SMNVEV (reference sequence). The CDR3 consists of 10 residues. The CDR3 DNA sequence: TGTGCCAGCATCGCAGATACGCAGTATTTT. Residues: CASIADTQYF.

This chain uses TRBV7-9 with TRBJ1-4, with 8 bases fitting TRBD1. This CDR3 is built from 14 residues. V shed 5 bases and J 8 bases; nucleotides not matched to a gene: 7. CDR1 and CDR2 (germline): SEHNR, FQNEAQ (reference sequence). The CDR3 DNA is TGTGCCAGCAGCCAAGGACAGGGATCAGAAAAACTGTTTTTT. Translating gives CASSQGQGSEKLFF.

The CDR3: CASSVEDRLQETQYF. In nucleotides, the CDR3 is TGTGCCAGCAGCGTAGAAGATCGACTCCAAGAGACCCAGTACTTC. This rearrangement joins TRBV9 to TRBJ2-5, with D unclear. Germline V lookup: CDR1 SGDLS, CDR2 YYNGEE. The length of the CDR3 is 15 residues. V was clipped by 0 bases and J by 1 base, with 10 bases between them.

This clone was seen a few times. Different DNA sequences within this sample yield the same CDR3. The genes are TRBV5-1 and TRBJ2-3; 9 nucleotides align to TRBD2. Germline V gene lookup returns CDR1 SGHRS and CDR2 YFSETQ. The CDR3 contains 15 residues. V lost 1 base to trimming and J lost 2 bases; unmatched junction nucleotides: 2. The DNA for the CDR3 is TGCGCCAGCAGCTTGAGCGGGGGGTCCACAGATACGCAGTATTTT. Translated, it gives CASSLSGGSTDTQYF. The whole variable domain, remainder taken from reference TRBV5-1 and TRBJ2-3, is KAGVTQTPRYLIKTRGQQVTLSCSPISGHRSVSWYQQTPGQGLQFLFEYFSETQRNKGNFPGRFSGRQFSNSRSEMNVSTLELGDSALYLCASSLSGGSTDTQYFGPGTRLTVL.

About this clone itself: The sample has other DNA sequences that encode this CDR3 too. The chain is built from TRBV29-1 and TRBJ2-7; the D gene is possibly TRBD1 (6 bases). The germline CDR1 and CDR2 sequences are SQVTM and ANQGSEA. Trimming shortened V by 6 bases and J by 2 bases, and 20 bases separated the two germline ends. The CDR3 sequence is 15 residues long. The CDR3: CSVAMTTKGAYEQYF. CDR3 nucleotide sequence: TGCAGCGTCGCTATGACAACCAAGGGGGCCTACGAGCAGTACTTC.

The gene calls are TRBV2 and TRBJ1-3; D not resolved. From germline, CDR1 is SNHLY and CDR2 FYNNEI. The CDR3 is 14 residues long. Trimming stripped 3 bases from V and 2 bases from J, with 8 bases between. The CDR3 DNA reads TGTGCCAGCAGTGAGCTGACTGCTGGAAACACCATATATTTT. This encodes CASSELTAGNTIYF.

V gene TRBV23-1 combines with J gene TRBJ2-7; 9 positions agree with TRBD1. TRBV23-1 is treated as an ORF (open reading frame) with a function not yet certain. With V trimmed by 8 bases and J by 7 bases, 9 bases remained unmatched. CDR3 size: 13 residues. CDR3 region: CASDNRGTGEQYF. Written as DNA, the CDR3 is TGCGCCAGCGATAACAGGGGGACAGGGGAGCAGTACTTC.

There are a few counts of this clone. V usage is TRBV6-5 and J usage is TRBJ1-3, with D possibly matching TRBD1 (6 bases). This CDR3 spans 13 amino acids. V dropped 8 bases and J dropped 3 bases, with 11 bases sitting between them. From germline, CDR1 is MNHEY and CDR2 SVGAGI. This CDR3 reads CASGGDNGNTIYF. CDR3 nucleotide sequence: TGTGCCAGCGGGGGGGACAATGGAAACACCATATATTTT.

Concerning this clone itself: The same CDR3 also results from other DNA sequences found in this sample. The chain combines TRBV19 with TRBJ2-7; D not certain. Trimming took 0 bases from V and 2 from J, leaving 5 bases between them. The CDR3 is made up of 13 amino acids. Germline loops: CDR1 LNHDA, CDR2 SQIVND (reference sequence). Here the CDR3 DNA reads TGTGCCAGTAGTATAGACAGGACCTACGAGCAGTACTTC. Protein product: CASSIDRTYEQYF.

Concerning this clone: The junction departs from the called germline gene at one end, perhaps through a read error. This chain uses TRBV6-1 with TRBJ2-5, with D perhaps matching TRBD2 (6 bases). Germline loops: CDR1 MNHNS, CDR2 SASEGT. The CDR3 spans 12 residues. This chain's CDR3 is CASSMEWGDSDF. CDR3 bases: TGTGCCAGCAGTATGGAATGGGGGGATTCGGACTTC.

The chain uses TRBV2 and TRBJ2-3; TRBD2 might be the D (6 bases). The CDR3 runs to 13 residues. Germline V gives CDR1 SNHLY, CDR2 FYNNEI. Trimming shortened V by 6 bases and J by 3 bases, and 10 bases separated the two germline ends. The CDR3 DNA is TGTGCCAGCAGCAAGGACTATACAGATACGCAGTATTTT. It encodes CASSKDYTDTQYF.

This clone was recorded a few times. This chain uses TRBV6-1 with TRBJ1-6, with TRBD1 as a possible D gene (6 bases). There are 13 residues in the CDR3. The germline gives CDR1 MNHNS, CDR2 SASEGT. The germline V and J ends were trimmed by 7 bases and 10 bases, with 14 bases remaining between them. Here the CDR3 DNA reads TGTGCCAGCACCCAGGCAGGGGTATCACCCCTCCACTTT. Amino acids: CASTQAGVSPLHF.

The CDR3 sequence is CASSPLTGRGGEKLFF. The CDR3 DNA is TGTGCCAGCAGCCCCCTGACAGGTAGAGGTGGTGAAAAACTGTTTTTT. V usage is TRBV11-2 and J usage is TRBJ1-4; a weak D match, TRBD1 (6 bases). The CDR3 has 16 residues. The germline V and J ends were trimmed by 5 bases and 7 bases, with 20 bases remaining between them. Germline V CDR1 and CDR2: SGHAT, FQNNGV.

The V gene is TRBV13, the J gene TRBJ2-5, with 8 bases lining up with TRBD2. The end of the DNA is better explained by TRBJ2-7, so the J call may be wrong. The germline CDR1 and CDR2 sequences are PRHDT and FYEKMQ (reference sequence). The length of the CDR3 is 13 residues. The CDR3 region has the DNA TGTGCCAGCAGCTTCTACGGGGGGGGCGAGCAGTACTTC. It codes for CASSFYGGGEQYF.

CDR3 DNA: TGCAGCGCCTCCGGGACAGCGAACACCGGGGAGCTGTTTTTT. Amino acid sequence: CSASGTANTGELFF. The chain is built from TRBV29-1 and TRBJ2-2; 7 bases are a match to TRBD1. Germline CDR1 reads SQVTM; CDR2 reads ANQGSEA. The length of the CDR3 is 14 residues. With 7 bases clipped from V and 0 bases from J, the junction kept 5 bases outside the gene matches.

This chain links TRBV28 with TRBJ1-1; D remains unclear. There are 12 residues in the CDR3. The V end was cut by 7 bases, the J end by 5 bases, with 11 bases between. Germline lookup yields CDR1 MDHEN and CDR2 SYDVKM. The CDR3 here is CASNPGWTEAFF. CDR3 sequence (DNA): TGTGCCAGCAACCCGGGATGGACTGAAGCTTTCTTT.

The chain carries TRBV7-9 and TRBJ1-2; D is uncertain. Germline CDR1 is SEHNR and CDR2 is FQNEAQ (reference sequence). This CDR3 spans 13 amino acids. With 5 bases removed from V and 6 bases from J, the gap between germline ends came to 13 bases. CDR3 DNA: TGTGCCAGCAGCCATGAGGCTATCAATGGCTACACCTTC. As protein: CASSHEAINGYTF.

This clone was seen only once. This sample includes further DNA sequences coding for the same CDR3. The chain combines TRBV2 with TRBJ1-2; D ambiguous. Germline-derived CDR1 and CDR2 are SNHLY and FYNNEI. Trimming stripped 8 bases from V and 0 bases from J, with 19 bases between. This CDR3 has 16 amino acids. This CDR3 reads CASLIEVVRSNYGYTF. CDR3 in DNA: TGTGCCAGCTTAATAGAGGTTGTCAGATCTAACTATGGCTACACCTTC.

V and J are TRBV9 and TRBJ2-2; the match to TRBD1 covers 9 bases. V was clipped by 4 bases and J by 4 bases; unmatched bases: 11. This CDR3 is 17 amino acids long. Germline CDR1 reads SGDLS; CDR2 reads YYNGEE. The chain's CDR3 is CASSHKRTGGPTGELFF. The CDR3 coding sequence is TGTGCCAGCAGCCATAAACGAACAGGGGGCCCCACCGGGGAGCTGTTTTTT.

The chain combines TRBV28 with TRBJ2-2; D unclear. CDR1 is MDHEN, CDR2 SYDVKM, per germline. The CDR3 is 11 residues long. V dropped 7 bases and J dropped 7 bases, with 7 bases sitting between them. In DNA form, the CDR3 reads TGTGCCAGCAACCAGTACGGGGAGCTGTTTTTT. This translates into CASNQYGELFF.

This chain's CDR3 is CASSIDRVGTDLAQHF. Written as DNA, the CDR3 is TGTGCCAGTAGTATAGATAGAGTCGGGACAGATCTGGCCCAGCATTTT. This rearrangement joins TRBV19 to TRBJ1-5; 7 nucleotides agree with TRBD1. Germline trimming cut 0 bases from V and 11 bases from J; bases unmatched to any gene: 13. Germline CDR1 reads LNHDA; CDR2 reads SQIVND (reference sequence). CDR3 length equals 16 residues.

The count of this clone is one. The chain is built from TRBV7-9 and TRBJ1-2; D uncertain. Between the trimmed V and J ends, which lost 6 bases and 3 bases, there was a span of 11 bases. From germline, CDR1 is SEHNR and CDR2 FQNEAQ (reference sequence). This CDR3 has 13 amino acids. The CDR3 nucleotides read TGTGCCAGCAGGCAGCACGAGGACTATGGCTACACCTTC. This sequence encodes CASRQHEDYGYTF.

The CDR3 coding sequence is TGTGCCATCAGTGAGTCTGACAGGGCGGGAAACATTCAGTACTTC. Its translation: CAISESDRAGNIQYF. The chain links TRBV10-3 to TRBJ2-4; TRBD1 agrees at 7 bases. The CDR3 has 15 residues. V was clipped by 0 bases and J by 6 bases; unmatched bases: 5. Germline lookup yields CDR1 ENHRY and CDR2 SYGVKD.

As concerns this clone: Additional DNA sequences in this sample encode the identical CDR3. The chain recombines TRBV18 with TRBJ2-3; 8 bases are a match to TRBD1. V shed 0 bases and J 3 bases; nucleotides not matched to a gene: 2. Looked up from germline, CDR1 is KGHSH and CDR2 is LQKENI. The CDR3 has 15 amino acids. The DNA of the CDR3 is TGTGCCAGCTCACCACCCACAGGGGGTACAGATACGCAGTATTTT. It yields the protein CASSPPTGGTDTQYF. The variable domain in full, with the rest retrieved from reference TRBV18 and TRBJ2-3, is NAGVMQNPRHLVRRRGQEARLRCSPMKGHSHVYWYRQLPEEGLKFMVYLQKENIIDESGMPKERFSAEFPKEGPSILRIQQVVRGDSAAYFCASSPPTGGTDTQYFGPGTRLTVL.

V gene TRBV5-1 combines with J gene TRBJ2-2; 8 nucleotides align to TRBD1. This CDR3 contains 18 residues. V gave up 0 bases and J gave up 3 bases; unmatched junction bases: 10. Germline-derived CDR1 and CDR2 are SGHRS and YFSETQ. CDR3 in amino acids: CASSLARGRIYDTGELFF. DNA for the CDR3: TGCGCCAGCAGCTTGGCCAGGGGGCGTATTTACGACACCGGGGAGCTGTTTTTT.